The 18 T cell receptor beta chains below were found in one sample sequenced in a study of T cells in Graves' hyperthyroidism and ophthalmopathy. TCR beta CDR3 sequences were amplified from RNA transcripts. First-round RT-PCR with HTBI primers amplified the TCR CDR3 region. TCRdb processed the multiplex PCR reads anew with MiXCR; each CDR3 protein has one entry. The table lists roughly 240,000 distinct CDR3 sequences, over 20% of them singletons. Source material: blood. These receptor sequences come from a woman in her 40s with Graves' ophthalmopathy.

In regard to this clonotype: A much larger clone differs from this one at a single base, so this may be a read error. The conserved phenylalanine or tryptophan is not found at the CDR3 terminus, so this likely reflects a read error. The CDR3 DNA is TGTGCCAGCAGTTACCCAGGGGGGACAGGGTCGAACACTGAAGCTTTCCTT. This gives the protein CASSYPGGTGSNTEAFL. The chain uses TRBV11-2 and TRBJ1-1, with 9 bases lining up with TRBD1. This CDR3 comprises 17 residues. The germline V gene encodes CDR1 SGHAT and CDR2 FQNNGV. The V gene end was trimmed by 6 bases and the J gene end by 1 base; junction bases not matched to a gene: 12.

This clonotype was picked up many times. This chain links TRBV15 with TRBJ2-7, with 9 bases lining up with TRBD2. The CDR3 extends over 15 amino acids. J was trimmed by 4 bases and V by 0 bases; bases with no gene match: 4. Germline V gives CDR1 LNHNV, CDR2 YYDKDF (reference sequence). Here the CDR3 reads CATSRDGTSTYEQYF. The CDR3 DNA reads TGTGCCACCAGCAGAGACGGGACTAGCACGTACGAGCAGTACTTC. Complete variable domain (other parts from reference TRBV15 and TRBJ2-7): DAMVIQNPRYQVTQFGKPVTLSCSQTLNHNVMYWYQQKSSQAPKLLFHYYDKDFNNEADTPDNFQSRRPNTSFCFLDIRSPGLGDTAMYLCATSRDGTSTYEQYFGPGTRLTVT.

This clonotype has at least ten counts. This sequence joins TRBV15 and TRBJ1-1; D perhaps matches TRBD1 (6 bases). With 5 bases removed from V and 5 bases from J, the gap between germline ends came to 21 bases. This CDR3 has 16 residues. Germline V gene data show CDR1 as LNHNV and CDR2 as YYDKDF (reference sequence). In DNA form, the CDR3 reads TGTGCCACCAGCCCTCCCCCTGGACAGAGTGGGACTGAAGCTTTCTTT. Its protein product is CATSPPPGQSGTEAFF.

The rearrangement joins TRBV12-3 or TRBV12-4 to TRBJ2-5; 12 nucleotides match TRBD1. Unmatched junction bases numbered 11, after V lost 3 bases and J lost 3 bases. CDR3 length: 18 residues. DNA of the CDR3: TGTGCCAGCAGTTTCGGGACAGGGGGCTCTGAGGCGAAAGAGACCCAGTACTTC. Its protein product is CASSFGTGGSEAKETQYF.

This clonotype was counted many times. CDR3 nucleotide sequence: TGTGCCAGCAGCTTCGGTGATAGCAATCAGCCCCAGCATTTT. It translates to CASSFGDSNQPQHF. The chain recombines TRBV5-5 with TRBJ1-5; D is unclear. The germline CDR1 and CDR2 sequences are SGHKS and YYEKEE (reference sequence). The CDR3 runs to 14 residues. Trimming cost V 2 bases and J 0 bases, with 6 bases left between them.

This clonotype was counted many times. The chain links TRBV7-8 to TRBJ2-7; 8 bases map to TRBD2. V shed 1 base and J 1 base; nucleotides not matched to a gene: 3. The CDR3 has 15 amino acids. Germline V CDR1 and CDR2: SGHVS, FQNEAQ. The CDR3 loop is CASSLDSGTSYEQYF. In nucleotides, the CDR3 is TGTGCCAGCAGCTTAGATAGCGGGACGTCCTACGAGCAGTACTTC. Drawing the rest from reference TRBV7-8 and TRBJ2-7, the complete variable domain is GAGVSQSPRYKVAKRGQDVALRCDPISGHVSLFWYQQALGQGPEFLTYFQNEAQLDKSGLPSDRFFAERPEGSVSTLKIQRTQQEDSAVYLCASSLDSGTSYEQYFGPGTRLTVT.

This clonotype appeared many times. The chain recombines TRBV29-1 with TRBJ1-1, with 8 bases lining up with TRBD1. The CDR3 has 17 residues. In germline, CDR1 is SQVTM, CDR2 ANQGSEA. V shed 4 bases, J shed 0 bases, and the junction held 13 bases outside the gene matches. The CDR3, as DNA: TGCAGCGTTGGAAGGACAGGGTCATTTGCGGTGAACACTGAAGCTTTCTTT. Translating gives CSVGRTGSFAVNTEAFF.

This clonotype was detected many times. The rearrangement joins TRBV29-1 to TRBJ1-2; 8 nucleotides match TRBD1. The CDR3 has 11 amino acids. Germline V gene sequence: CDR1 SQVTM, CDR2 ANQGSEA. V lost 8 bases to trimming and J lost 7 bases; unmatched junction nucleotides: 6. CDR3 sequence reads: CSYRQGFGYTF. CDR3 sequence (DNA): TGCAGCTACAGACAGGGGTTTGGCTACACCTTC.

This clonotype was counted ten times or more. This chain joins TRBV2 and TRBJ1-1; 9 nucleotides align to TRBD1. This CDR3 has 15 residues. Germline V gives CDR1 SNHLY, CDR2 FYNNEI. V was pared by 6 bases and J by 1 base, with 6 bases of the junction left unmatched. The CDR3 DNA is TGTGCCAGCAGCTCACAGGGGGCAACGAACACTGAAGCTTTCTTT. Translation: CASSSQGATNTEAFF.

V is TRBV28 and J is TRBJ2-5; TRBD2 aligns across 10 bases. J gave up 6 bases and V 5 bases, and 6 bases lay outside the gene matches. The length of the CDR3 is 14 residues. Germline CDR1 and CDR2: MDHEN and SYDVKM. CDR3 bases: TGTGCCAGCAGTCCCCGGACTAGCGGACAGACCCAGTACTTC. This encodes CASSPRTSGQTQYF. Full variable domain (missing parts from reference TRBV28 and TRBJ2-5): DVKVTQSSRYLVKRTGEKVFLECVQDMDHENMFWYRQDPGLGLRLIYFSYDVKMKEKGDIPEGYSVSREKKERFSLILESASTNQTSMYLCASSPRTSGQTQYFGPGTRLLVL.

This clonotype was detected ten times or more. The CDR3: CASSQVPMGNTEAFF. The CDR3 nucleotides are TGTGCCAGCAGCCAAGTTCCGATGGGGAACACTGAAGCTTTCTTT. The V and J genes are TRBV3-1 and TRBJ1-1; D call uncertain. V lost 1 base to trimming and J lost 1 base, with 10 bases between them. There are 15 residues in the CDR3. Germline V CDR1 and CDR2: LGHDT, YNNKEL (reference sequence).

The table lists this clonotype with a few counts. The chain carries TRBV12-3 or TRBV12-4 and TRBJ2-7; no firm D call. The CDR3 extends over 13 amino acids. V lost 7 bases and J 3 bases, leaving 13 bases between the germline ends. Here the CDR3 reads CASTPGEVYEQYF. In DNA, the CDR3 is TGTGCCAGCACCCCGGGCGAAGTCTACGAGCAGTACTTC.

This clonotype was seen ten or more times. CDR3 nucleotide sequence: TGTGCCAGCAGCTCACCCGGGACAGGGGGCGTAGGGACTGAAGCTTTCTTT. This translates into CASSSPGTGGVGTEAFF. The chain uses TRBV3-1 and TRBJ1-1, with TRBD1 matching over 12 bases. The CDR3 is 17 residues long. Looked up from germline, CDR1 is LGHDT and CDR2 is YNNKEL (reference sequence). V gave up 5 bases and J gave up 5 bases; unmatched junction bases: 12.

The chain combines TRBV9 with TRBJ2-5; D is possibly TRBD2 (7 bases). The CDR3 covers 17 residues. Germline V gene sequence: CDR1 SGDLS, CDR2 YYNGEE. V lost 4 bases and J 1 base, leaving 20 bases between the germline ends. CDR3: CASSPWGGLELQETQYF. CDR3 coding DNA: TGTGCCAGCAGCCCGTGGGGGGGCCTAGAACTCCAAGAGACCCAGTACTTC.

In this sample, this clonotype turned up many times. The chain combines TRBV27 with TRBJ1-5; no reliable D call. This CDR3 is built from 12 residues. The V gene lost 5 bases and the J gene lost 3 bases, with 5 bases spanning the gap. Germline V gives CDR1 MNHEY, CDR2 SMNVEV (reference sequence). DNA of the CDR3: TGTGCCAGCAGTACAGACAATCAGCCCCAGCATTTT. It yields the protein CASSTDNQPQHF.

This clonotype showed up many times. This chain uses TRBV2 with TRBJ1-2; 7 bases align to TRBD1. Germline loops: CDR1 SNHLY, CDR2 FYNNEI. The CDR3 extends over 15 amino acids. V was pared by 2 bases and J by 4 bases, with 7 bases of the junction left unmatched. The CDR3 DNA sequence: TGTGCCAGCAGTGAACAGGGACAGCCTCGCTATGGCTACACCTTC. This encodes CASSEQGQPRYGYTF. Drawing the rest from reference TRBV2 and TRBJ1-2, the complete variable domain is EPEVTQTPSHQVTQMGQEVILRCVPISNHLYFYWYRQILGQKVEFLVSFYNNEISEKSEIFDDQFSVERPDGSNFTLKIRSTKLEDSAMYFCASSEQGQPRYGYTFGSGTRLTVV.

In this sample, this clonotype turned up many times. The chain links TRBV30 to TRBJ2-5, with 7 nucleotides matching TRBD2. The CDR3 is 13 residues long. Germline V gives CDR1 GTSNPN, CDR2 SVGIG (reference sequence). After removal of 6 bases from V and 2 bases from J, the junction contained 6 bases not matched to a gene. The CDR3 region is CACSSGVQETQYF. The DNA for the CDR3 is TGTGCCTGTTCTAGCGGAGTACAAGAGACCCAGTACTTC. Variable domain in full (rest from reference TRBV30 and TRBJ2-5): SQTIHQWPATLVQPVGSPLSLECTVEGTSNPNLYWYRQAAGRGLQLLFYSVGIGQISSEVPQNLSASRPQDRQFILSSKKLLLSDSGFYLCACSSGVQETQYFGPGTRLLVL.

There are many counts of this clonotype. The rearrangement joins TRBV11-2 to TRBJ2-7; possible D gene TRBD2, 7 bases. Per germline, CDR1 SGHAT and CDR2 FQNNGV. The CDR3 extends over 17 amino acids. Trimming removed 4 bases from V and 2 bases from J, with 21 bases in between. CDR3 in amino acids: CASSSNGGGVSTYEQYF. The CDR3 region has the DNA TGTGCCAGCAGCTCGAATGGGGGGGGCGTTTCAACCTACGAGCAGTACTTC.